Below, 2 T cell receptor beta chains from the same sample are listed, as sequenced in a study of T-cell reconstitution after alpha-beta-depleted transplantation in children. Unique molecular identifiers featured in how the TCRbeta library was prepared. MiXCR, applied by TCRdb to the PCR reads, yields one record per CDR3 protein. The sample lists 750,000 to 950,000 distinct CDR3 sequences, about 15% occurring once. The sequenced sample was PBMCs, mostly from graft donor cells, obtained 360 days after TCRalphabeta/CD19-depleted stem cell transplant. The receptors come from a male patient aged 10 to 17 who had a stem cell transplant for acute lymphoblastic leukemia, so the T cells may come from the graft donor.

This chain links TRBV18 with TRBJ2-3, with D possibly matching TRBD1 (5 bases). The germline gives CDR1 KGHSH, CDR2 LQKENI. The germline V and J ends were trimmed by 0 bases and 1 base, with 5 bases remaining between them. The CDR3 runs to 14 residues. CDR3 sequence: CASSPPQGTDTQYF. The CDR3, as DNA: TGTGCCAGCTCACCACCACAGGGCACAGATACGCAGTATTTT.

The chain has TRBV7-3 and TRBJ2-2; 11 bases align to TRBD2. Trimming cost V 2 bases and J 5 bases; bases outside gene matches: 4. The CDR3 is 16 amino acids. Per the germline V gene, CDR1 is SGHTA and CDR2 is FQGTGA. The CDR3 loop reads CASSLQASGGTGELFF. In nucleotides, the CDR3 is TGTGCCAGCAGCTTACAGGCTAGCGGGGGGACCGGGGAGCTGTTTTTT. The whole variable domain, filled in from reference TRBV7-3 and TRBJ2-2, reads GAGVSQTPSNKVTEKGKYVELRCDPISGHTALYWYRQSLGQGPEFLIYFQGTGAADDSGLPNDRFFAVRPEGSVSTLKIQRTERGDSAVYLCASSLQASGGTGELFFGEGSRLTVL.